The rows below give T cell receptor beta chains drawn from one sample of a study of cytomegalovirus exposure and HLA in healthy donors. The protocol was immunoSEQ multiplex PCR, while the TCRdb copy is restricted to in-frame clones and leaves out a portion. Here the sample spans some 140,000 clones, 76% being singletons. Source material: PBMCs. These receptors originate from a man in his forties or fifties in good health and CMV-seronegative. CDR3s include the opening cysteine and the closing phenylalanine or tryptophan. D genes are given only for firm matches. Clone size, where shown, is once, few, many, or a class for clones that have expanded.

D | J | V | size | DNA | CDR3
NA | TRBJ2-5 | TRBV11-3 | NA | TGTGCCAGCAGCTTGGAGGGCCGCCCTCAAGAGACCCAGTACTTC | CASSLEGRPQETQYF
TRBD1 | TRBJ2-7 | TRBV27 | NA | TGTGCCAGCGGGGACAGCTACGAGCAGTACTTC | CASGDSYEQYF
NA | TRBJ1-4 | TRBV9 | NA | TGTGCCAGCAGCGTAGCCCCTGGGCCCAATGAAAAACTGTTTTTT | CASSVAPGPNEKLFF
NA | TRBJ1-5 | TRBV20-1 | NA | TGCAGTGCTAGCGTACAGACCCCCCAGCATTTT | CSASVQTPQHF
TRBD2 | TRBJ2-1 | TRBV30 | few | TGTGCCTGGAGTGGAGCGGGAGGAAACAATGAGCAGTTCTTC | CAWSGAGGNNEQFF
NA | TRBJ2-3 | TRBV30 | NA | TGTGCCTGGAGCAAACTTGGGGGGAGAGATACGCAGTATTTT | CAWSKLGGRDTQYF
TRBD1 | TRBJ1-5 | TRBV9 | NA | TGCGCCAGCAGCCCAGGGACAGAGCAGCCCCAGCATTTT | CASSPGTEQPQHF
TRBD1 | TRBJ2-7 | TRBV4-1 | few | TGCGCCAGCAGCCAAACCCCGGGACAGGGCTACGAGCAGTACTTC | CASSQTPGQGYEQYF
NA | TRBJ2-3 | TRBV9 | NA | TGTGCCAGCAGCGTAGATGGGGCAGGGTCCACAGATACGCAGTATTTT | CASSVDGAGSTDTQYF
TRBD1 | TRBJ1-2 | TRBV19 | NA | TGTGCCAGCGGGGACAGGGGCTATGGCTACACCTTC | CASGDRGYGYTF
TRBD2 | TRBJ2-1 | TRBV5-1 | NA | TGCGCCAGCAGCCCGGGGGGGGAAATCGGGGGCCAGTTCTTC | CASSPGGEIGGQFF
TRBD2 | TRBJ2-3 | TRBV9 | NA | TGTGCCAGCAGCGCCGGGACTAGCGGGGGGGCCACAGATACGCAGTATTTT | CASSAGTSGGATDTQYF
NA | TRBJ2-2 | TRBV4-1 | NA | TGCGCCAGCAGCCCAGGGTGGACTAGGGGGACCGGGGAGCTGTTTTTT | CASSPGWTRGTGELFF
NA | TRBJ1-4 | TRBV7-8 | NA | TGTGCCAGCAGTGTGGACACCTCGAAAAAACTGTTTTTT | CASSVDTSKKLFF
NA | TRBJ1-1 | TRBV11-3 | NA | TGTGCCAGCAGCCCAGAAGGGGCCCTGAACACTGAAGCTTTCTTT | CASSPEGALNTEAFF
TRBD1 | TRBJ1-4 | TRBV2 | NA | TGTGCCAGCTCAAAGACCTCAGGGGGCGCCATTTTAAATGAAAAACTGTTTTTT | CASSKTSGGAILNEKLFF
NA | TRBJ2-1 | TRBV5-6 | NA | TGTGCCAGCAGGGCCGGGACACCCCGCAATGAGCAGTTCTTC | CASRAGTPRNEQFF
TRBD1 | TRBJ1-3 | TRBV19 | few | TGTGCCAGTAGTGAACTAGCAGGGGGTGGAAACACCATATATTTT | CASSELAGGGNTIYF
TRBD2 | TRBJ2-1 | TRBV5-5 | NA | TGTGCCAGCAGCTTGGAGCTAGCGGGAGTCGGAAATGAGCAGTTCTTC | CASSLELAGVGNEQFF
TRBD1 | TRBJ2-3 | TRBV6-1 | few | TGTGCCAGCAATCTCGGACAGGGTGTCCCAGATACGCAGTATTTT | CASNLGQGVPDTQYF
TRBD2 | TRBJ2-2 | TRBV27 | NA | TGTGCCAGCCGCGGGGGGAACACCGGGGAGCTGTTTTTT | CASRGGNTGELFF
NA | TRBJ2-7 | TRBV30 | NA | TGTGCCTGGTCACAGGGCCTTGCTCCCTACGAGCAGTACTTC | CAWSQGLAPYEQYF
NA | TRBJ2-7 | TRBV28 | NA | TGTGCCAGCAGTGGAGCGGGACACCCCTACGAGCAGTACTTC | CASSGAGHPYEQYF
NA | TRBJ2-4 | TRBV4-1 | few | TGCGCCAGCAGCCAAGATCCAGGGGTCTGGAACATTCAGTACTTC | CASSQDPGVWNIQYF
TRBD1 | TRBJ2-7 | TRBV27 | NA | TGTGCCAGCAGTCCCCCTTGGGGACAGGCTCAAAGCTACGAGCAGTACTTC | CASSPPWGQAQSYEQYF
NA | TRBJ1-1 | TRBV21-1 | NA | TGTGCCAGCAGCAAAGCCATAACAGGGAAGACAGGAACCGCTGAAGCTTTCTTT | CASSKAITGKTGTAEAFF
NA | TRBJ2-7 | TRBV19 | NA | TGTGCCAGTAGTAATGGAGTCGGCTACGAGCAGTACTTC | CASSNGVGYEQYF
TRBD2 | TRBJ2-5 | TRBV9 | few | TGTGCCAGCAGCGCGAGGGGACTAGCGGGAGGAGAGACCCAGTACTTC | CASSARGLAGGETQYF
NA | TRBJ2-2 | TRBV5-8 | NA | TGTGCCAGCAGCTTAGCGGTGAACACCGGGGAGCTGTTTTTT | CASSLAVNTGELFF
TRBD2 | TRBJ2-3 | TRBV11-3 | NA | TGTGCCAGCAGCTTAGACGGGGGGAGCACAGATACGCAGTATTTT | CASSLDGGSTDTQYF
NA | TRBJ1-5 | TRBV27 | NA | TGTGCCAGCAGTTCCTCAATAGCGGGCAATCAGCCCCAGCATTTT | CASSSSIAGNQPQHF
TRBD1 | TRBJ1-6 | TRBV14 | NA | TGTGCCAGCAGCCGAACCGGGACAGGGGTAAATTCACCCCTCCACTTT | CASSRTGTGVNSPLHF
TRBD1 | TRBJ2-7 | TRBV14 | NA | TGTGCCAGCAGCCAAGCTGACAGGGCCCCCTACGAGCAGTACTTC | CASSQADRAPYEQYF
TRBD2 | TRBJ2-7 | TRBV7-9 | NA | TGTGCCAGCAGCCCGACCCTCAGCGGGAGGGTCGACGAGCAGTACTTC | CASSPTLSGRVDEQYF
TRBD1 | TRBJ2-7 | TRBV29-1 | once | TGCAGCGTTGTGGACCCGGGACAGGGGACCTACGAGCAGTACTTC | CSVVDPGQGTYEQYF
TRBD1 | TRBJ2-7 | TRBV10-3 | NA | TGTGCCATCAGTGGGGCAGGGGGCTCCTACGAGCAGTACTTC | CAISGAGGSYEQYF
NA | TRBJ2-5 | TRBV27 | NA | TGTGCCACCCAGACCCTCGAGGGAGAGACCCAGTACTTC | CATQTLEGETQYF
TRBD2 | TRBJ2-7 | TRBV9 | NA | TGTGCCAGCAGCGTCCTGACTAGCGGGAGGGTCTACGAGCAGTACTTC | CASSVLTSGRVYEQYF
NA | TRBJ2-3 | TRBV7-2 | NA | TGTGCCAGCAGCACCGGGGGGCCGGGCACAGATACGCAGTATTTT | CASSTGGPGTDTQYF
NA | TRBJ2-7 | TRBV5-1 | once | TGCGCCAGCAGCTGGGAGACAGGAGCCTACGAGCAGTACTTC | CASSWETGAYEQYF